Listed below are T cell receptor beta chains from one sample, sequenced in a study of shared clonotypes between healthy human individuals. Sequenced by immunoSEQ multiplex PCR; TCRdb stores in-frame clones only, minus some. The repertoire consists of some 500,000 clones, with approximately 94% occurring once and the leading ten covering approximately 0.067%. What was sequenced was naive CD4+ T cells sorted from blood. These receptors were taken from a woman aged 30 to 39 in good health. Both conserved end residues are part of each CDR3. D genes are given only for firm matches. Size values are once, few and many counts, or a class for expanded clones, and some rows have none.

TRBD1 TRBJ2-1 . TRBV14 TGTGCCAGCAGATATACAGGGGAGTCCTACAATGAGCAGTTCTTC CASRYTGESYNEQFF
. TRBJ2-1 . TRBV28 TGTGCCAGCAGTTTATCCGGCCTAGAGCAGTTCTTC CASSLSGLEQFF
. TRBJ2-1 . TRBV6-1 TGTGCCAGCAGTGAAAGGACTAACCAGTTCTTC CASSERTNQFF
. TRBJ1-2 . TRBV30 TGTGCCTGGACGATGGGGGTCGGCTACACCTTC CAWTMGVGYTF
. TRBJ1-1 . TRBV5-1 TGCGCCAGCAGCGGGGGATTCGACACTGAAGCTTTCTTT CASSGGFDTEAFF
. TRBJ1-4 . TRBV19 TGTGCCAGTAGGGTGGGAGTAACAACTAATGAAAAACTGTTTTTT CASRVGVTTNEKLFF
. TRBJ1-5 . TRBV25-1 TGTGCCAGCAGTGGGCTAGGGGGGAATCAGCCCCAGCATTTT CASSGLGGNQPQHF
. TRBJ2-7 . TRBV9 TGTGCCAGCAGCGTAGCTACACCCACTAGCTACGAGCAGTACTTC CASSVATPTSYEQYF
. TRBJ2-7 . TRBV27 TGTGCCAGCAGTAATTCAGAGAACTCCTACGAGCAGTACTTC CASSNSENSYEQYF
TRBD2 TRBJ2-1 once TRBV10-3 TGTGCCATCAGCCCGGGACTAGCCGCGAACAATGAGCAGTTCTTC CAISPGLAANNEQFF
TRBD1 TRBJ2-5 . TRBV4-1 TGCGCCAGCAGCCGAGGGGTTTCCGGGACAGGGTACCGAGAGACCCAGTACTTC CASSRGVSGTGYRETQYF
TRBD1 TRBJ1-3 . TRBV7-8 TGTGCCAGCAGAGACCAGACCAGGGGGAGTTTTGGTGGAAACACCATATATTTT CASRDQTRGSFGGNTIYF
. TRBJ2-7 once TRBV7-9 TGTGCCAGCAGCTTAGCCCGGTCCAGGTTTGGTAACGAGCAGTACTTC CASSLARSRFGNEQYF
. TRBJ2-7 . TRBV10-3 TGTGCCATCAGTGAGTCAGAACAGGCGACCTACGAGCAGTACTTC CAISESEQATYEQYF
. TRBJ1-1 . TRBV7-6 TGTGCCAGCAGCTCGACAGCCTTAATGAACACTGAAGCTTTCTTT CASSSTALMNTEAFF
TRBD1 TRBJ1-1 . TRBV5-6 TGTGCCAGCAGCTTGAGACAGGGGGGCACTGAAGCTTTCTTT CASSLRQGGTEAFF